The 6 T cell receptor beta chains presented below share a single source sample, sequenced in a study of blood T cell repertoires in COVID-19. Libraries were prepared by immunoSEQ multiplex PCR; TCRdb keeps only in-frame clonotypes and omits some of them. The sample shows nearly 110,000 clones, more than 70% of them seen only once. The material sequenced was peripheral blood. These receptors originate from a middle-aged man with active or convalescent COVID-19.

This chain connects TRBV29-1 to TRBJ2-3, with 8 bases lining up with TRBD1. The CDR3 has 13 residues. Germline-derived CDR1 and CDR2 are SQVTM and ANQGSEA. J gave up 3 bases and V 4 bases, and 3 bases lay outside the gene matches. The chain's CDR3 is CSVVQGATDTQYF. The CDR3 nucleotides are TGCAGCGTTGTTCAGGGGGCTACAGATACGCAGTATTTT.

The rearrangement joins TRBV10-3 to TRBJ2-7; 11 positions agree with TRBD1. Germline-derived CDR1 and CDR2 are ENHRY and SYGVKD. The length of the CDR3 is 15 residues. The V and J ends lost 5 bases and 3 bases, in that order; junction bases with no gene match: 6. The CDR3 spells CAISTGTGGIYEQYF. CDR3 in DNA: TGTGCCATCAGTACCGGGACAGGGGGAATCTACGAGCAGTACTTC.

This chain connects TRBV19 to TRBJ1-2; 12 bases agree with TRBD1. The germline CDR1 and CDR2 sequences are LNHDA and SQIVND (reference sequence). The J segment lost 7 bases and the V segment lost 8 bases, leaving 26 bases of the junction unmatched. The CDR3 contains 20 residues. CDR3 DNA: TGTGCCAGTTGCAACATACTTACTGGGACAGGGGGCGCCGGGTCGTCTGGCTACACCTTC. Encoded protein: CASCNILTGTGGAGSSGYTF.

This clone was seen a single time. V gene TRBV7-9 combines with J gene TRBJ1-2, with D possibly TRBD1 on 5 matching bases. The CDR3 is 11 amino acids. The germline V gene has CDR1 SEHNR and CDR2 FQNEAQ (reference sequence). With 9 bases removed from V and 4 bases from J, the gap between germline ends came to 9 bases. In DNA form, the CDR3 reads TGTGCCAGTGGGCAGGGCTATGGCTACACCTTC. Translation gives CASGQGYGYTF.

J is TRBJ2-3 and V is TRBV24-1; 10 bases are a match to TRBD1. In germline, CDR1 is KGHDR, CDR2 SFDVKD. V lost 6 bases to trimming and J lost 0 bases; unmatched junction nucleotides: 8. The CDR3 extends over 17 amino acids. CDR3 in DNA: TGTGCCACCAGTCCTGCTCCGGGACAGGGGAGCACAGATACGCAGTATTTT. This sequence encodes CATSPAPGQGSTDTQYF.

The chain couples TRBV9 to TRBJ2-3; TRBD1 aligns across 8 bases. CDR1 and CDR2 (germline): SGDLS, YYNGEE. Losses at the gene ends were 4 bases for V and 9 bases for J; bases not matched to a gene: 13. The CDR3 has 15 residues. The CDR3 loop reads CASSRDGTGLWTQYF. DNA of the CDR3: TGTGCCAGCAGCAGAGATGGGACAGGCCTTTGGACGCAGTATTTT.